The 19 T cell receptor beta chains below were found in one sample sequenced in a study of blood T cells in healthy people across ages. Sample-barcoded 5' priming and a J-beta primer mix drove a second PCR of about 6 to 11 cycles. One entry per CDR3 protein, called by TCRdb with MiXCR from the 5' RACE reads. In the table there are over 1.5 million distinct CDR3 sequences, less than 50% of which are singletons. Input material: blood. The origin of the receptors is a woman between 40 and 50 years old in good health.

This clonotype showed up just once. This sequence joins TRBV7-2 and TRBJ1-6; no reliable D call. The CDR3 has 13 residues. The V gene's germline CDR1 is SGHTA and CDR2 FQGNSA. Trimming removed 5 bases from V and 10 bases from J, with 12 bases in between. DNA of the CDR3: TGTGCCAGCAGCCCACAGACACAATCACCCCTCCACTTT. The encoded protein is CASSPQTQSPLHF.

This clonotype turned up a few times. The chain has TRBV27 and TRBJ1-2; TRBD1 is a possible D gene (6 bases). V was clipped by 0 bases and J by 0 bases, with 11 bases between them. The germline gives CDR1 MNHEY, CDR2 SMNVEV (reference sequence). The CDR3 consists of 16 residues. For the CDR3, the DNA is TGTGCCAGCAGTTTATCACCAGGGGCCACTAACTATGGCTACACCTTC. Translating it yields CASSLSPGATNYGYTF.

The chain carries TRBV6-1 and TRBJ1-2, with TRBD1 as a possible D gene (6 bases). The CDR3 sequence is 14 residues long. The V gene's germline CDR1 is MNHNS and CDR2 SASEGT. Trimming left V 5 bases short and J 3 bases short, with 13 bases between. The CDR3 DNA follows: TGTGCCAGCAGTACCGGACAGACTTACTATGGCTACACCTTC. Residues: CASSTGQTYYGYTF.

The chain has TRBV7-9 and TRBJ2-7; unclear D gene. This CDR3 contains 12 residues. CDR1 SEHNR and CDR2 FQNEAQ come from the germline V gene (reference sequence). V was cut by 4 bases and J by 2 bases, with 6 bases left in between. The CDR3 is CASSSFPYEQYF. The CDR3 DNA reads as TGTGCCAGCAGCTCCTTCCCCTACGAGCAGTACTTC.

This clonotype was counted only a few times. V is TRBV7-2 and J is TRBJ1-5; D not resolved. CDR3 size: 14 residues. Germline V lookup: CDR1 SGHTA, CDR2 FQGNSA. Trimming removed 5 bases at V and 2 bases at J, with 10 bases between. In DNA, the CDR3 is TGTGCCAGCAGCGCCCGGACGGGCAATCAGCCCCAGCATTTT. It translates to CASSARTGNQPQHF.

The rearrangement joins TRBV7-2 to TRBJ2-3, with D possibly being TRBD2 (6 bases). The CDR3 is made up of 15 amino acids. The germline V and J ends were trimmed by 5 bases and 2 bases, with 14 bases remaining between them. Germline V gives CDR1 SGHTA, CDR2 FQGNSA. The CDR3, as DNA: TGTGCCAGCAGCCCCCCGGGAGCAATCACAGATACGCAGTATTTT. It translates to CASSPPGAITDTQYF. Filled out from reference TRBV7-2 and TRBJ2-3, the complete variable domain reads GAGVSQSPSNKVTEKGKDVELRCDPISGHTALYWYRQSLGQGLEFLIYFQGNSAPDKSGLPSDRFSAERTGGSVSTLTIQRTQQEDSAVYLCASSPPGAITDTQYFGPGTRLTVL.

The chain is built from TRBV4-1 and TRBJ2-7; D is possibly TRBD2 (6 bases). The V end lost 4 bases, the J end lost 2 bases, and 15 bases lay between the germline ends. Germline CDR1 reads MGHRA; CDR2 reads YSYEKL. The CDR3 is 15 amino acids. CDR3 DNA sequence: TGCGCCAGCAGCCGATTGCGGGGCCCCACCTACGAGCAGTACTTC. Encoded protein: CASSRLRGPTYEQYF.

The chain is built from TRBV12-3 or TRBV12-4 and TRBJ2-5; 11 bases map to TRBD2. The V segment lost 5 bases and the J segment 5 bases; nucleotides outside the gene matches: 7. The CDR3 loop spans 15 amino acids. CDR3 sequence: CASSVLAGVRETQYF. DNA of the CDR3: TGTGCCAGCAGTGTACTAGCGGGGGTCAGGGAGACCCAGTACTTC.

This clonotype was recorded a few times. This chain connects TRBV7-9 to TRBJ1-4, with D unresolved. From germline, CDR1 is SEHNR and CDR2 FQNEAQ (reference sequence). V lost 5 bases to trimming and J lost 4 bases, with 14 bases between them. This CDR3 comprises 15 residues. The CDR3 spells CASSPTPQNNEKLFF. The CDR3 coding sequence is TGTGCCAGCAGCCCAACTCCCCAGAATAATGAAAAACTGTTTTTT.

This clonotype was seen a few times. The CDR3 sequence: CASSIPPGQGKETQYF. The CDR3 DNA follows: TGTGCCAGCAGCATTCCGCCGGGACAGGGGAAAGAGACCCAGTACTTC. The chain carries TRBV7-6 and TRBJ2-5; the match to TRBD1 covers 10 bases. The CDR3 extends over 16 amino acids. The V and J ends lost 5 bases and 3 bases, in that order; junction bases with no gene match: 9. Germline CDR1 reads SGHVS; CDR2 reads FNYEAQ.

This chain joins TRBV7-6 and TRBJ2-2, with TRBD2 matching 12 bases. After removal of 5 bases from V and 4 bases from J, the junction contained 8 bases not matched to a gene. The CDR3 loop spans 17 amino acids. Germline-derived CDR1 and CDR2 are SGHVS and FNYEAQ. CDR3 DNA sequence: TGTGCCAGCAGCCCGTGGACTAGCGGGGACCCCACCGGGGAGCTGTTTTTT. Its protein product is CASSPWTSGDPTGELFF.

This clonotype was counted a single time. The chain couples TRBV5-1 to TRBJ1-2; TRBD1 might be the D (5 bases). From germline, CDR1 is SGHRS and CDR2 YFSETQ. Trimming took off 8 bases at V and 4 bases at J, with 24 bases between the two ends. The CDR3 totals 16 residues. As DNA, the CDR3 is TGCGCCAGTAGAAGAAGCCGGGACGGAACAATCTATGGCTACACCTTC. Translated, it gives CASRRSRDGTIYGYTF.

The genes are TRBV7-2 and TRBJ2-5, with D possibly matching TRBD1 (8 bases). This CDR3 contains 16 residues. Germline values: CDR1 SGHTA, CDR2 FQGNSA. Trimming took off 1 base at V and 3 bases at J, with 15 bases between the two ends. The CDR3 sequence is CASSLGDRGGEETQYF. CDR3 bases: TGTGCCAGCAGCTTAGGTGACAGGGGAGGGGAAGAGACCCAGTACTTC.

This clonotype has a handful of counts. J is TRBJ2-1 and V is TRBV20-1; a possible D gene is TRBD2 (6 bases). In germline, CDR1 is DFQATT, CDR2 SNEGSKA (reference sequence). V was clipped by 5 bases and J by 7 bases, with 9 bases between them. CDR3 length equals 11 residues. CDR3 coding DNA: TGCAGTGCTCGGAGGGTGAATGAGCAGTTCTTC. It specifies CSARRVNEQFF.

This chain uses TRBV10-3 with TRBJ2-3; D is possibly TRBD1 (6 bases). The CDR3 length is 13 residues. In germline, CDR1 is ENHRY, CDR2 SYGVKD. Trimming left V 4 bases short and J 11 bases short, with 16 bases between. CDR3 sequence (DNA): TGTGCCATCAGTGGGTTACAGGGCTTGTGGCAGTATTTT. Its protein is CAISGLQGLWQYF.

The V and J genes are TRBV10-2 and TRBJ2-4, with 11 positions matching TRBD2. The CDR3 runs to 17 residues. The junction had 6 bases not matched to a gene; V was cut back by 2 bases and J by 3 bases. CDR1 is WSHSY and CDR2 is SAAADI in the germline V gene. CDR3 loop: CASSENSGGASKNIQYF. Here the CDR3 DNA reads TGCGCCAGCAGTGAGAATAGCGGGGGGGCTAGCAAAAACATTCAGTACTTC.

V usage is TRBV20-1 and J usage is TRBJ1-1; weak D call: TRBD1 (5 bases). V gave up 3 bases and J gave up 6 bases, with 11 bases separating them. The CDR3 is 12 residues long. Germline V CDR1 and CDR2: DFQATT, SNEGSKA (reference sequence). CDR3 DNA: TGCAGTGCTAGTCAGGGTGAGGCTGAAGCTTTCTTT. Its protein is CSASQGEAEAFF.

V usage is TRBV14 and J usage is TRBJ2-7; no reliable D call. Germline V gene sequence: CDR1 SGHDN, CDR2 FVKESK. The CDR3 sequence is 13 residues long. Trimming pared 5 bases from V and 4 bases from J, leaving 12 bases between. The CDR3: CASSAVWGYEQYF. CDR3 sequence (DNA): TGTGCCAGCAGCGCAGTCTGGGGTTACGAGCAGTACTTC.

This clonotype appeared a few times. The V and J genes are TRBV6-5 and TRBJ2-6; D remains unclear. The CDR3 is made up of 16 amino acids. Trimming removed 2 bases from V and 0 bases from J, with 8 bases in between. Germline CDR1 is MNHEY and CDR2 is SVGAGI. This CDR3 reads CASSYGRFSGANVLTF. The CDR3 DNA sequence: TGTGCCAGCAGTTACGGACGGTTCTCTGGGGCCAACGTCCTGACTTTC.